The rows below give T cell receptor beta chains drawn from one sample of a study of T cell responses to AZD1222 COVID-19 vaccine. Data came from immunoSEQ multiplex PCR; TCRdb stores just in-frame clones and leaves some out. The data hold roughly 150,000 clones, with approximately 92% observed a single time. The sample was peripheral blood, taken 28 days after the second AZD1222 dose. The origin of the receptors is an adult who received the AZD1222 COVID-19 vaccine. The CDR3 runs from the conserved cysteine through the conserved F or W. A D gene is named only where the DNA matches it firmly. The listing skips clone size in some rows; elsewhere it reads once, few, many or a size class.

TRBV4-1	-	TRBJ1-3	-	CASSQDPDSFGSGNTIYF	TGCGCCAGCAGCCAAGACCCCGACAGTTTCGGCTCTGGAAACACCATATATTTT
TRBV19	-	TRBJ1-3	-	CASKVTAARSGNTIYF	TGTGCCAGTAAGGTGACGGCTGCTAGATCTGGAAACACCATATATTTT
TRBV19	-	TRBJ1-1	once	CASSGAGALNTEAFF	TGTGCCAGTAGTGGGGCAGGGGCCTTGAACACTGAAGCTTTCTTT
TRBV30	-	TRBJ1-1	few	CAWALWGGEAFF	TGTGCCTGGGCCTTATGGGGGGGGGAAGCTTTCTTT
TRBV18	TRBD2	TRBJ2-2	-	CASSPPNERGTGELFF	TGTGCCAGCTCACCACCGAATGAGCGGGGCACCGGGGAGCTGTTTTTT
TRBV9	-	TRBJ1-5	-	CASSPGGRQPQHF	TGTGCCAGCAGCCCTGGGGGCCGCCAGCCCCAGCATTTT
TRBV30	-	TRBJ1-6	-	CAWTFTGNSPLHF	TGTGCCTGGACTTTTACAGGGAATTCACCCCTCCACTTT
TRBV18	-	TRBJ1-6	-	CASSDGRPNSPLHF	TGTGCCAGCTCAGATGGAAGGCCCAATTCACCCCTCCACTTT
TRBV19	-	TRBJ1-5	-	CASRTDGSNQPQHF	TGTGCCAGTAGGACCGACGGTAGCAATCAGCCCCAGCATTTT
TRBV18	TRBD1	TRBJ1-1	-	CASSPKDRPMNTEAFF	TGTGCCAGCTCACCGAAGGACAGGCCGATGAACACTGAAGCTTTCTTT
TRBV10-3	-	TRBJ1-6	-	CAINQLGAGNSPLHF	TGTGCCATCAACCAACTAGGGGCCGGAAATTCACCCCTCCACTTT
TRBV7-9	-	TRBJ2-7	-	CASSLAGQNYEQYF	TGTGCCAGCAGCCTGGCGGGACAGAACTACGAGCAGTACTTC
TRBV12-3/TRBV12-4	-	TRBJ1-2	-	CASSLGTHYGYTF	TGTGCCAGCAGTTTAGGTACACACTATGGCTACACCTTC
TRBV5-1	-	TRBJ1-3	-	CASSLYNTAGLGNTIYF	TGCGCCAGCAGCTTGTATAATACGGCAGGACTTGGAAACACCATATATTTT
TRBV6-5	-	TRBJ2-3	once	CASSLSGGTDTQYF	TGTGCCAGCAGCCTTAGTGGTGGGACTGATACGCAGTATTTT
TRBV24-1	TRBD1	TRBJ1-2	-	CATSRDSNGYTF	TGTGCCACCAGTAGGGACAGCAATGGCTACACCTTC
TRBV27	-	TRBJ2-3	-	CASSLEQHRGDTQYF	TGTGCCAGCAGTTTAGAACAGCATCGGGGGGATACGCAGTATTTT
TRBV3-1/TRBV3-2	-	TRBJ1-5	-	CASSQGEYQPQHF	TGTGCCAGCAGCCAAGGCGAGTATCAGCCCCAGCATTTT
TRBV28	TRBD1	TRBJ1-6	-	CASRLRGGGHSPLHF	TGTGCCAGCAGGCTCCGAGGAGGGGGCCATTCACCCCTCCACTTT
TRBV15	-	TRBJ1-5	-	CATSRGDSNQPQHF	TGTGCCACCAGCAGAGGCGATAGCAATCAGCCCCAGCATTTT
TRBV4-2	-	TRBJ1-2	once	CASSQDGGDRGYTF	TGTGCCAGCAGCCAAGATGGTGGGGATCGGGGCTACACCTTC
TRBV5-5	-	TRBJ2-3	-	CASSLRTGSPDTQYF	TGTGCCAGCAGCTTGCGAACAGGGAGCCCAGATACGCAGTATTTT
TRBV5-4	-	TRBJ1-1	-	CASSLPTATNTEAFF	TGTGCCAGCAGCTTACCGACGGCTACGAACACTGAAGCTTTCTTT
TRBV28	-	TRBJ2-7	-	CASSPSGVGVYEQYF	TGTGCCAGCAGTCCATCAGGGGTTGGGGTTTACGAGCAGTACTTC
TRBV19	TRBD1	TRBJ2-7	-	CASSPLTGSSYEQYF	TGTGCCAGTTCTCCTCTGACAGGGTCGTCCTACGAGCAGTACTTC
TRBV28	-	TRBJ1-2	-	CASSLWGAGYGYTF	TGTGCCAGCAGTTTATGGGGGGCGGGCTATGGCTACACCTTC
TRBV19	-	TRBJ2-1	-	CASSRGATRSLTYNEQFF	TGTGCCAGTAGTAGGGGGGCTACGCGATCCCTCACCTACAATGAGCAGTTCTTC
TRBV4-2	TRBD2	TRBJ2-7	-	CASSQDSALASGAQYEQYF	TGTGCCAGCAGCCAAGATTCGGCGTTGGCTAGCGGGGCTCAATACGAGCAGTACTTC
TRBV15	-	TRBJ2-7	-	CATSREGHDPSYEQYF	TGTGCCACCAGCAGAGAAGGACACGACCCTTCCTACGAGCAGTACTTC
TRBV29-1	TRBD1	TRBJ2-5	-	CSVDGQGEEETQYF	TGCAGCGTTGATGGACAGGGAGAAGAAGAGACCCAGTACTTC
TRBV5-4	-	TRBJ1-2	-	CASSLSSTNYGYTF	TGTGCCAGCAGCTTGTCGTCAACTAACTATGGCTACACCTTC
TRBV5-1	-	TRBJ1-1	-	CASSSLVESNTEAFF	TGCGCCAGCAGCTCCCTAGTGGAGTCGAACACTGAAGCTTTCTTT
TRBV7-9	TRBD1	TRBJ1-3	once	CASSVYGTASGNTIYF	TGTGCCAGCAGCGTATACGGGACAGCCTCTGGAAACACCATATATTTT